Each of the 15 T cell receptor beta chains below was sequenced from the same sample in a study of low-dose radiotherapy and immunotherapy resistance in tumors. It was with a constant-region primer and a V-primer adapter that TCRs were amplified over around 20 PCR cycles. Each CDR3 protein gets one entry after TCRdb re-called the reads with MiXCR. Among about 50,000 distinct CDR3 sequences listed, over 9.5% were seen once. Time point indicated: before trial treatment. The sample here was PBMCs, taken before treatment. All receptors come from a female donor with ovarian cancer.

Concerning this clonotype itself: This likely traces to a read error, being one base from a far larger clone. The rearrangement joins TRBV5-3 to TRBJ2-3; 13 bases are a match to TRBD2. TRBV5-3 has ORF status, its function being uncertain. V lost 9 bases, J lost 5 bases, and 12 bases stayed unmatched. CDR3 length: 16 amino acids. The CDR3 region is CANSSGLAGAGDTQYF. The CDR3 DNA reads TGTGCCAACAGCTCCGGACTAGCGGGAGCTGGAGATACGCAGTATTTT.

This clonotype turned up a few times. The rearrangement joins TRBV20-1 to TRBJ2-1; TRBD1 matches 7 bases. Germline V lookup: CDR1 DFQATT, CDR2 SNEGSKA (reference sequence). This CDR3 has 14 amino acids. V lost 4 bases and J lost 4; bases outside the gene matches: 7. The CDR3 DNA sequence: TGCAGTGCTAAAAAGACAGGGAGTTACAATGAGCAGTTCTTC. This gives the protein CSAKKTGSYNEQFF.

This clonotype was observed at least ten times. The gene calls are TRBV6-5 and TRBJ1-1, with 7 bases fitting TRBD1. From germline, CDR1 is MNHEY and CDR2 SVGAGI. CDR3 size: 14 residues. The trim removed 10 bases at V and 1 base at J, leaving 9 bases unmatched. The CDR3 nucleotides are TGTGCCACCCACCGCCCAGGGGGGAACACTGAAGCTTTCTTT. Amino acid sequence: CATHRPGGNTEAFF.

The chain combines TRBV28 with TRBJ2-7, with 8 bases fitting TRBD1. V shed 3 bases and J 6 bases; nucleotides not matched to a gene: 10. This CDR3 has 15 amino acids. Germline V CDR1 and CDR2: MDHEN, SYDVKM. CDR3 amino acids: CASSFSGQGKREQYF. As DNA, the CDR3 is TGTGCCAGCAGTTTCTCTGGACAGGGTAAGCGCGAGCAGTACTTC. Full variable domain (outside the CDR3, taken from reference TRBV28 and TRBJ2-7): DVKVTQSSRYLVKRTGEKVFLECVQDMDHENMFWYRQDPGLGLRLIYFSYDVKMKEKGDIPEGYSVSREKKERFSLILESASTNQTSMYLCASSFSGQGKREQYFGPGTRLTVT.

This clonotype was counted at least ten times. The gene calls are TRBV18 and TRBJ2-2, with D possibly being TRBD1 (6 bases). Germline CDR1 is KGHSH and CDR2 is LQKENI. V was clipped by 6 bases and J by 10 bases, with 21 bases between them. The CDR3 sequence is 15 residues long. CDR3 loop: CASSPPRGRSMELFF. The CDR3 DNA reads as TGTGCCAGCTCTCCTCCCAGGGGACGTTCAATGGAGCTGTTTTTT.

This clonotype was seen many times. The V gene is TRBV2, the J gene TRBJ2-7; TRBD2 might be the D (6 bases). With 3 bases removed from V and 3 bases from J, the gap between germline ends came to 9 bases. The CDR3 covers 13 residues. The germline CDR1 and CDR2 sequences are SNHLY and FYNNEI. The chain's CDR3 is CASSDWGVYEQYF. CDR3 sequence (DNA): TGTGCCAGCAGTGACTGGGGGGTCTACGAGCAGTACTTC.

This chain links TRBV18 with TRBJ2-7; no clear D gene. Germline CDR1 reads KGHSH; CDR2 reads LQKENI. The CDR3 has 13 residues. Trimming removed 2 bases from V and 3 bases from J, with 8 bases in between. The CDR3 loop reads CASSPGFGYEQYF. In DNA, the CDR3 is TGTGCCAGCTCACCAGGATTTGGCTACGAGCAGTACTTC.

This clonotype was counted ten times or more. The chain uses TRBV4-1 and TRBJ1-6; 8 nucleotides line up with TRBD1. V lost 3 bases, J lost 7 bases, and 2 bases stayed unmatched. This CDR3 is 14 amino acids long. Germline CDR1 is MGHRA and CDR2 is YSYEKL. CDR3 region: CASSQTGVNSPLHF. The CDR3 bases are TGCGCCAGCAGCCAGACAGGGGTAAATTCACCCCTCCACTTT.

The chain links TRBV28 to TRBJ2-7; 8 bases line up with TRBD2. V shed 7 bases, J shed 2 bases, and the junction held 4 bases outside the gene matches. The CDR3 has 13 residues. Germline V gene sequence: CDR1 MDHEN, CDR2 SYDVKM. CDR3 sequence reads: CASTLAGPYEQYF. Here the CDR3 DNA reads TGTGCCAGCACCCTAGCGGGCCCCTACGAGCAGTACTTC.

The chain joins TRBV12-3 or TRBV12-4 to TRBJ1-1; the D is unclear. The CDR3 consists of 12 residues. Trimming shortened V by 5 bases and J by 1 base, and 5 bases separated the two germline ends. Written as DNA, the CDR3 is TGTGCCAGCAGTCTACAGAACACTGAAGCTTTCTTT. Encoded protein: CASSLQNTEAFF.

This clonotype was recorded many times. V and J are TRBV3-1 and TRBJ1-1, with D hard to call. CDR3 length equals 13 residues. V was shortened by 0 bases and J by 11 bases, with 13 bases between the two germline ends. Germline V gene sequence: CDR1 LGHDT, CDR2 YNNKEL (reference sequence). The CDR3 is CASSQDRALGAFF. In DNA, the CDR3 is TGTGCCAGCAGCCAAGATAGGGCCTTAGGGGCTTTCTTT.

This chain uses TRBV29-1 with TRBJ2-1, with 8 bases lining up with TRBD2. The CDR3 sequence is 13 residues long. CDR1 is SQVTM, CDR2 ANQGSEA, per germline. The ends lost 6 bases at V and 9 bases at J; junction bases unmatched: 10. The CDR3 is CSVEASGLSEQFF. CDR3 in DNA: TGCAGCGTCGAGGCTAGCGGGTTGAGTGAGCAGTTCTTC.

This clonotype was observed at least ten times. The CDR3 protein is CASSLWTDNEQFF. The CDR3 nucleotides are TGTGCCAGCTCACTGTGGACGGACAATGAGCAGTTCTTC. The chain is built from TRBV18 and TRBJ2-1; D is uncertain. The CDR3 contains 13 residues. The germline gives CDR1 KGHSH, CDR2 LQKENI. V lost 4 bases to trimming and J lost 5 bases, with 9 bases between them. Full variable domain (rest looked up from reference TRBV18 and TRBJ2-1): NAGVMQNPRHLVRRRGQEARLRCSPMKGHSHVYWYRQLPEEGLKFMVYLQKENIIDESGMPKERFSAEFPKEGPSILRIQQVVRGDSAAYFCASSLWTDNEQFFGPGTRLTVL.

This clonotype has at least ten counts. This sequence joins TRBV27 and TRBJ2-1; maybe TRBD2 (6 bases). Trimming cost V 5 bases and J 9 bases, with 11 bases left between them. This CDR3 contains 12 residues. CDR1 MNHEY and CDR2 SMNVEV come from the germline V gene (reference sequence). The CDR3 DNA sequence: TGTGCCAGCAGTCCGTCGGGGGTTGAGCAGTTCTTC. Protein sequence: CASSPSGVEQFF.

The table lists this clonotype with many counts. As DNA, the CDR3 is TGCAGCGCCGGACGGGACACCCAAGAGACCCAGTACTTC. Encoded protein: CSAGRDTQETQYF. The chain has TRBV29-1 and TRBJ2-5, with a possible D match to TRBD1 (6 bases). This CDR3 has 13 amino acids. V lost 7 bases and J lost 1, with 13 bases in between. CDR1 and CDR2 (germline): SQVTM, ANQGSEA.